This T cell receptor beta chain was documented in a study of blood T cell repertoires in COVID-19. For the study at large: Donors in the United States, Italy and Spain gave samples during acute or convalescent COVID-19. In each case, the material was cDNA or gDNA derived from T cells, B-cell-depleted T cells, or PBMCs.

Looked up from germline, CDR1 is SNHLY and CDR2 is FYNNEI. The CDR3 runs to 14 residues. The ends lost 3 bases at V and 7 bases at J; junction bases unmatched: 5. This clone came up a few times. Produced via immunoSEQ multiplex PCR; TCRdb's table is partial and in-frame only. The sample carries 100,000 to 150,000 clones, roughly 80% recorded once. The rearrangement links TRBV2 to TRBJ2-2, with 7 bases fitting TRBD1. This clonotype was obtained from a woman in her 30s who had recovered from COVID-19. The sequenced sample was peripheral blood. CDR3: CASSEDRMIGELFF. CDR3 nucleotides: TGTGCCAGCAGTGAGGACAGGATGATCGGGGAGCTGTTTTTT.